The 5 T cell receptor beta chains below come from one sample, sequenced in a study of T cell repertoires in cytomegalovirus infection. From the reads, TCRdb called clonotypes with MiXCR, one entry per CDR3 protein. The data hold under 150,000 distinct CDR3 sequences, with roughly 9% observed a single time. Sequencing was performed on PBMCs. All receptors derive from a human donor in good health (CMV status not recorded). Some clones in this sample may be carry-over from other donors' samples.

This clonotype has at least ten counts. The chain uses TRBV7-9 and TRBJ2-7; D is unresolved. Germline assignment: CDR1 SEHNR and CDR2 FQNEAQ (reference sequence). V gave up 5 bases and J gave up 4 bases, with 12 bases separating them. The CDR3 runs 13 residues. DNA of the CDR3: TGTGCCAGCAGCCCTTCTCCTTTTTACGAGCAGTACTTC. This codes for CASSPSPFYEQYF.

In this sample, this clonotype turned up many times. The rearrangement joins TRBV14 to TRBJ1-1; TRBD1 might be the D (6 bases). V gave up 6 bases and J gave up 6 bases, with 17 bases separating them. Germline lookup yields CDR1 SGHDN and CDR2 FVKESK. This CDR3 region has 14 residues. The CDR3 DNA reads TGTGCCAGCAGTTTTACCGGGGGCTCAGCTGAAGCTTTCTTT. Translating it yields CASSFTGGSAEAFF.

This clonotype was counted at least ten times. V gene TRBV7-2 combines with J gene TRBJ2-1, with D possibly matching TRBD2 (6 bases). V was pared by 5 bases and J by 6 bases, with 20 bases between. CDR3 length: 16 residues. Germline V CDR1 and CDR2: SGHTA, FQGNSA. CDR3 sequence reads: CASSHGPGLPRNEQFF. As DNA, the CDR3 is TGTGCCAGCAGCCACGGGCCGGGACTCCCCCGCAATGAGCAGTTCTTC.

V gene TRBV20-1 combines with J gene TRBJ2-5; perhaps TRBD2 as D (5 bases). Germline CDR1 is DFQATT and CDR2 is SNEGSKA (reference sequence). The CDR3 is made up of 13 amino acids. The V end was cut by 3 bases, the J end by 4 bases, with 12 bases between. The DNA for the CDR3 is TGCAGTGCTAGCCCCCCCGGGGTAGAGACCCAGTACTTC. Amino acid sequence: CSASPPGVETQYF.

At least ten counts were recorded for this clonotype. This chain uses TRBV6-6 with TRBJ2-7, with TRBD1 matching over 8 bases. Germline V gives CDR1 MNHNY, CDR2 SVGAGI (reference sequence). V dropped 4 bases and J dropped 0; count of bases not matched to a gene: 5. There are 15 residues in the CDR3. The CDR3 DNA reads TGTGCCAGCAGTTTCCAGGGACAGGTCTCCTACGAGCAGTACTTC. Translating it yields CASSFQGQVSYEQYF.